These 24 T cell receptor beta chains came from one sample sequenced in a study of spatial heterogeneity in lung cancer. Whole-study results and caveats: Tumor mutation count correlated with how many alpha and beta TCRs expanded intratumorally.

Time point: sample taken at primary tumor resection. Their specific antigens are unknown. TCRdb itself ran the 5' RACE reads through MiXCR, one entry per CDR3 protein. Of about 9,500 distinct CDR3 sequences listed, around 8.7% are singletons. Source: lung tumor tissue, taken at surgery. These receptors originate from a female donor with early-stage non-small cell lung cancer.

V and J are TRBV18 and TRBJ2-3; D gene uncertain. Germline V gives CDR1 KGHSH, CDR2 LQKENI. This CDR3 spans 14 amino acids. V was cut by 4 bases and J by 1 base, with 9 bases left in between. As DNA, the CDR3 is TGTGCCAGCTCACTCGCATGGGGCACAGATACGCAGTATTTT. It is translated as CASSLAWGTDTQYF.

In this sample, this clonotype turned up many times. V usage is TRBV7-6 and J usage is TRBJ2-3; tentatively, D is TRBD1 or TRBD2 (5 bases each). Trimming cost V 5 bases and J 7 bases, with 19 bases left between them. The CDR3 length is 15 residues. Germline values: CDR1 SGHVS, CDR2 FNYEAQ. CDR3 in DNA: TGTGCCAGCAGCCAACGGCAGGGACGGATGAATACGCAGTATTTT. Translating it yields CASSQRQGRMNTQYF.

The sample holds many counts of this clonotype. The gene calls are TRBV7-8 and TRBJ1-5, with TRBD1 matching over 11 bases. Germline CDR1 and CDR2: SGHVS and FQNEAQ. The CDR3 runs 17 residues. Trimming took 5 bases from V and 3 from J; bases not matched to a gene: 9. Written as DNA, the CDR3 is TGTGCCAGCAGCCCCTTGGCGGGACAGGGGGTCAATCAGCCCCAGCATTTT. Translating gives CASSPLAGQGVNQPQHF. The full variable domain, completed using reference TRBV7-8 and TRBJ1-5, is GAGVSQSPRYKVAKRGQDVALRCDPISGHVSLFWYQQALGQGPEFLTYFQNEAQLDKSGLPSDRFFAERPEGSVSTLKIQRTQQEDSAVYLCASSPLAGQGVNQPQHFGDGTRLSIL.

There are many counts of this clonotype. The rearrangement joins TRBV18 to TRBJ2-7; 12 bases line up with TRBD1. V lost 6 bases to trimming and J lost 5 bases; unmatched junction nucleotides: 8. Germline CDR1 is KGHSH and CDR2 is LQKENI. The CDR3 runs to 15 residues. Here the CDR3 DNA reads TGTGCCAGCTCGTCCGGGACAGGGGGCTACGACGAGCAGTACTTC. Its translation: CASSSGTGGYDEQYF.

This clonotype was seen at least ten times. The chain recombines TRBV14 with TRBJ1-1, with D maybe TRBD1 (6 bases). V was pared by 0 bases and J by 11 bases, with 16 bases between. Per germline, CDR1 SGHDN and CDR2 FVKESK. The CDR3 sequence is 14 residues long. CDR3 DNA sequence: TGTGCCAGCAGCCAAGATCTTGATTGGGGGCTCGCTTTCTTT. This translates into CASSQDLDWGLAFF.

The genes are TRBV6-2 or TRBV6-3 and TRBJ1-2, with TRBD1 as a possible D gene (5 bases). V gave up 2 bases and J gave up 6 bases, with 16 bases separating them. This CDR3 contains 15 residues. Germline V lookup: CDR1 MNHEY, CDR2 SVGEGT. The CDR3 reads CASSYGGKGSDGYTF. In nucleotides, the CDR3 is TGTGCCAGCAGTTACGGGGGGAAGGGATCGGATGGCTACACCTTC.

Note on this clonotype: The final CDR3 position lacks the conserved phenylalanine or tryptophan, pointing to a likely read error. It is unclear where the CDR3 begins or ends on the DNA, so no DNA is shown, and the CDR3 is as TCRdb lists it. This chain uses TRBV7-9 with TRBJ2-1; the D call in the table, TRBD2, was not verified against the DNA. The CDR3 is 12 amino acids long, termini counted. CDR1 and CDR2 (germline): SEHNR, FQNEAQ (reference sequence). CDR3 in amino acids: CASSLPRGQQVI.

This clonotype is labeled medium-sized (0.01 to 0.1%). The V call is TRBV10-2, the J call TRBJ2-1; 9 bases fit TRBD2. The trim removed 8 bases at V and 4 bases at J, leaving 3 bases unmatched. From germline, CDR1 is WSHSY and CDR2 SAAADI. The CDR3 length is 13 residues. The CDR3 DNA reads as TGCGCCAGCCGAGCGGGGGGTTACAATGAGCAGTTCTTC. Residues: CASRAGGYNEQFF.

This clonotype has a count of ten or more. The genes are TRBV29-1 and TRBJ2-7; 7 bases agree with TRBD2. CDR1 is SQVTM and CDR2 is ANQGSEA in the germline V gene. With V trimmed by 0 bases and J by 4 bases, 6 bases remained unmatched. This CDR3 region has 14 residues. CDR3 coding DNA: TGCAGCGTTGAAGATAGGCACGGGGGGTACGAGCAGTACTTC. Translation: CSVEDRHGGYEQYF.

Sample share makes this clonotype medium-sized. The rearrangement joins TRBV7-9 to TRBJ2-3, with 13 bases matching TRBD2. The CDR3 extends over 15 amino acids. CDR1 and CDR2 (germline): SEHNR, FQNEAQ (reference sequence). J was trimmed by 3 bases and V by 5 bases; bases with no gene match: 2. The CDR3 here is CASSTGLAGTDTQYF. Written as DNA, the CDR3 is TGTGCCAGCAGCACGGGACTAGCGGGGACAGATACGCAGTATTTT.

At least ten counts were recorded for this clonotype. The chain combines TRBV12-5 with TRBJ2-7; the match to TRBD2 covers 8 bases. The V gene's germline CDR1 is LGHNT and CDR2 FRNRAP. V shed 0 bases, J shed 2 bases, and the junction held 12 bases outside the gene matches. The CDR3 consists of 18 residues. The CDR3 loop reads CASGLVRASGSTAYEQYF. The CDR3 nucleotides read TGTGCTAGTGGTTTGGTACGGGCTAGCGGGTCGACAGCCTACGAGCAGTACTTC.

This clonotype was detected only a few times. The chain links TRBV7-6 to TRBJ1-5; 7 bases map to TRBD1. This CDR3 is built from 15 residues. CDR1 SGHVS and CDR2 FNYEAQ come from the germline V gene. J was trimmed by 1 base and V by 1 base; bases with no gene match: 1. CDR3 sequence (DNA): TGTGCCAGCAGCTTAGAGGGGGCCAGCAATCAGCCCCAGCATTTT. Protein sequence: CASSLEGASNQPQHF.

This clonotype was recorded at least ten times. Here the CDR3 DNA reads TGCAGTGCTAGAGCGGCTAGCGGGGATAATGAGCAGTTCTTC. Translated: CSARAASGDNEQFF. The chain couples TRBV20-1 to TRBJ2-1; 9 positions agree with TRBD2. Germline values: CDR1 DFQATT, CDR2 SNEGSKA (reference sequence). J lost 7 bases, V lost 1 base, and 5 bases had no gene match. The CDR3 extends over 14 amino acids.

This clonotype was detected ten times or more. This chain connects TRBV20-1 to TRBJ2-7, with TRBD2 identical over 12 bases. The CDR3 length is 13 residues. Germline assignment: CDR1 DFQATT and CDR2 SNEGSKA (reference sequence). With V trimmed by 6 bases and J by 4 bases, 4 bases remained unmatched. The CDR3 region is CSAQGLAGYEQYF. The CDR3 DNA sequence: TGCAGTGCCCAGGGACTAGCGGGTTACGAGCAGTACTTC.

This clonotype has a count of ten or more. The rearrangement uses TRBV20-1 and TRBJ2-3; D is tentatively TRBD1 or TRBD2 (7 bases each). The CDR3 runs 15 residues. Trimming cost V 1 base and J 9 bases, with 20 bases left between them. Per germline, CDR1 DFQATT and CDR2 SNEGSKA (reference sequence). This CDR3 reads CSARGGGQFTGTQYF. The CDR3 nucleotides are TGCAGTGCTAGAGGGGGGGGACAGTTCACAGGGACGCAGTATTTT.

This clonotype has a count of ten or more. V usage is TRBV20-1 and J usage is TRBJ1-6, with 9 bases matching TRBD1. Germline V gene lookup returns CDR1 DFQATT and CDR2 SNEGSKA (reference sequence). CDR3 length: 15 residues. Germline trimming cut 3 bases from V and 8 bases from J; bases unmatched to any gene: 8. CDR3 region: CSASPGQGFDSPLHF. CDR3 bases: TGCAGTGCTAGTCCAGGACAGGGGTTTGATTCACCCCTCCACTTT.

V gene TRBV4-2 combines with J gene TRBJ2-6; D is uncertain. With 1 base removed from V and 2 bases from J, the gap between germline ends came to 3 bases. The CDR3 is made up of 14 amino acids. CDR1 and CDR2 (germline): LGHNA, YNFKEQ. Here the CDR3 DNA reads TGTGCCAGCAGCCAAGTTCCTGGGGCCAACGTCCTGACTTTC. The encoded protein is CASSQVPGANVLTF.

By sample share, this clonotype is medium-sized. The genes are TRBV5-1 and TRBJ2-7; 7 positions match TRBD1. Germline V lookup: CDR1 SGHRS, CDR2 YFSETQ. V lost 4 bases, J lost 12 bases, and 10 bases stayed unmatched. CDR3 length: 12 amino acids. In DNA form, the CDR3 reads TGCGCCAGCAGCAGGACAGGTGGGATACGGTACTTC. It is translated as CASSRTGGIRYF. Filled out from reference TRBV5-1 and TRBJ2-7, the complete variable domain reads KAGVTQTPRYLIKTRGQQVTLSCSPISGHRSVSWYQQTPGQGLQFLFEYFSETQRNKGNFPGRFSGRQFSNSRSEMNVSTLELGDSALYLCASSRTGGIRYFGPGTRLTVT.

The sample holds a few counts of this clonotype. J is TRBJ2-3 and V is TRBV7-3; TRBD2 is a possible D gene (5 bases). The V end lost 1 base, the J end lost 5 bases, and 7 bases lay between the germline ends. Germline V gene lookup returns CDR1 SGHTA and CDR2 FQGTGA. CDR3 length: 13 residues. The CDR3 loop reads CASSLMDLDTQYF. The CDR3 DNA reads TGTGCCAGCAGCTTAATGGACTTAGATACGCAGTATTTT.

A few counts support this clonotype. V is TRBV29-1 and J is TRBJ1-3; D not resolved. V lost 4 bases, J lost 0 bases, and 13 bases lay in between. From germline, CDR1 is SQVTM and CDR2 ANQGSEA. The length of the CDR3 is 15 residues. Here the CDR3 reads CSVVPGSNSGNTIYF. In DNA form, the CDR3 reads TGCAGCGTTGTCCCCGGGTCCAACTCTGGAAACACCATATATTTT.

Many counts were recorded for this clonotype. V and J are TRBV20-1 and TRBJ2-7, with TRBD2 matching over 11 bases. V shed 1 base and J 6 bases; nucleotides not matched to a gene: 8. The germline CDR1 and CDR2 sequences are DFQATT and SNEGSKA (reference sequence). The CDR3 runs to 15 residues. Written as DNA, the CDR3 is TGCAGTGCTAGAGGTTTACTAGCGGGGGTTGGCGAGCAGTACTTC. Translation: CSARGLLAGVGEQYF.

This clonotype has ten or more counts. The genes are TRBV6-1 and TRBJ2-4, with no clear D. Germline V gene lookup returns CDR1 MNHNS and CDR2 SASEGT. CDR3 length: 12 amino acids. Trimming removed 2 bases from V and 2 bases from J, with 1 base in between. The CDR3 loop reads CASSETKNIQYF. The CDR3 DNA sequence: TGTGCCAGCAGTGAAACCAAAAACATTCAGTACTTC.

Here the CDR3 reads CASSGYTDTQYF. Written as DNA, the CDR3 is TGTGCCAGCAGCGGATACACAGATACGCAGTATTTT. The gene calls are TRBV2 and TRBJ2-3; no clear D gene. The CDR3 is made up of 12 amino acids. Germline V gene sequence: CDR1 SNHLY, CDR2 FYNNEI. V shed 6 bases and J shed 2 bases, with 6 bases lying between them.

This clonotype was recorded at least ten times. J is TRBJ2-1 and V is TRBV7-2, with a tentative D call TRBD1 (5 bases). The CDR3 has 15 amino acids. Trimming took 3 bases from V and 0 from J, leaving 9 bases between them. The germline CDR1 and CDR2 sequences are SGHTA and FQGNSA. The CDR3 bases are TGTGCCAGCAGCTTCCAAAGGGGCTCCTACAATGAGCAGTTCTTC. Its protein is CASSFQRGSYNEQFF.